This T cell receptor beta chain originates from a study of cytotoxic CD8 clonotypes in ibrutinib-treated CLL. Overall study results and limits: Clonality increased at ibrutinib response, then returned toward baseline at progression.

V was cut by 2 bases and J by 10 bases, with 18 bases left in between. The CDR3 runs to 16 residues. Germline V gives CDR1 LGHNA, CDR2 YNFKEQ. Profiled with immunoSEQ multiplex PCR; TCRdb holds only in-frame clones, not every one. The sample contains around 330,000 clones, roughly 70% of which appear only once. Concerning this clone: Its antigen is unknown.

This chain uses TRBV4-2 with TRBJ1-6, with D possibly matching TRBD1 (5 bases). Specimen: PBMCs, collected after 36 months of ibrutinib treatment. The receptor comes from a human donor with chronic lymphocytic leukemia. The CDR3: CASSQQTGGTSSPLHF. DNA for the CDR3: TGTGCCAGCAGCCAACAGACGGGGGGTACGTCCTCACCCCTCCACTTT.